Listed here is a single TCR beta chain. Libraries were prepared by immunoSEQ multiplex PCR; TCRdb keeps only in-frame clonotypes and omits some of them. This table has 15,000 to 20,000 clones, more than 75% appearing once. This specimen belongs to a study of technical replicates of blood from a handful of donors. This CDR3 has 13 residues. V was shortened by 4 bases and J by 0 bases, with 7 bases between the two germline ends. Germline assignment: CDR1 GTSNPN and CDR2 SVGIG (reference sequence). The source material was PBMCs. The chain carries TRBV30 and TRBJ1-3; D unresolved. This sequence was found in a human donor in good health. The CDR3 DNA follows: TGTGCCTGGACGCGGGGCTCTGGAAACACCATATATTTT. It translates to CAWTRGSGNTIYF.